The 22 T cell receptor beta chains presented below share a single source sample, sequenced in a study of cytomegalovirus exposure and HLA in healthy donors. The PCR made use of 60 Vbeta and 13 Jbeta primers. Assay used: immunoSEQ multiplex PCR; TCRdb lists only in-frame clones, some missing. The sample lists some 120,000 clones; about 79% were seen once. The sample was PBMCs. Receptors were obtained from a man aged 18 to 29 in good health and CMV-seronegative.

This chain connects TRBV7-8 to TRBJ1-1; 11 nucleotides line up with TRBD1. The J segment lost 3 bases and the V segment lost 5 bases, leaving 8 bases of the junction unmatched. CDR1 and CDR2 from the germline V gene are SGHVS and FQNEAQ. This CDR3 region has 16 residues. Here the CDR3 DNA reads TGTGCCAGCAGCCCACCGGGACAGGGGGTCGACACTGAAGCTTTCTTT. This encodes CASSPPGQGVDTEAFF.

The chain has TRBV28 and TRBJ1-1; 8 bases align to TRBD1. Trimming cost V 5 bases and J 0 bases; bases outside gene matches: 5. The CDR3 sequence is 15 residues long. Germline lookup yields CDR1 MDHEN and CDR2 SYDVKM. This chain's CDR3 is CASSPGTGLNTEAFF. In nucleotides, the CDR3 is TGTGCCAGCAGTCCCGGGACAGGATTGAACACTGAAGCTTTCTTT.

The V gene is TRBV9, the J gene TRBJ2-1; the D gene is possibly TRBD2 (5 bases). Trimming stripped 0 bases from V and 6 bases from J, with 10 bases between. Germline V CDR1 and CDR2: SGDLS, YYNGEE. The CDR3 totals 14 residues. CDR3 nucleotides: TGTGCCAGCAGCGTAGGCCTAGCAGCCAATGAGCAGTTCTTC. This sequence encodes CASSVGLAANEQFF.

This chain links TRBV7-3 with TRBJ2-7; D is possibly TRBD2 (6 bases). Trimming removed 5 bases at V and 0 bases at J, with 14 bases between. The germline V gene has CDR1 SGHTA and CDR2 FQGTGA. The CDR3 sequence is 15 residues long. The DNA for the CDR3 is TGTGCCAGCAGCACACGACTAGAGAGCTCCTACGAGCAGTACTTC. This sequence encodes CASSTRLESSYEQYF. Full variable domain (rest looked up from reference TRBV7-3 and TRBJ2-7): GAGVSQTPSNKVTEKGKYVELRCDPISGHTALYWYRQSLGQGPEFLIYFQGTGAADDSGLPNDRFFAVRPEGSVSTLKIQRTERGDSAVYLCASSTRLESSYEQYFGPGTRLTVT.

This chain uses TRBV6-6 with TRBJ1-5, with D hard to call. The CDR3 totals 14 residues. Germline V gives CDR1 MNHNY, CDR2 SVGAGI (reference sequence). The V and J ends lost 0 bases and 2 bases respectively, with 5 bases between them. Written as DNA, the CDR3 is TGTGCCAGCAGTTACTCGGGCGGCAATCAGCCCCAGCATTTT. Protein product: CASSYSGGNQPQHF.

This clone was recorded only once. This chain joins TRBV4-3 and TRBJ2-1; the match to TRBD2 covers 14 bases. The CDR3 covers 17 residues. Germline V gives CDR1 LGHNA, CDR2 YSLEER. With 0 bases clipped from V and 10 bases from J, the junction kept 8 bases outside the gene matches. The CDR3 DNA reads as TGCGCCAGCAGCCAAGAGCCGGGACTAGCGGGAGTAAACGAGCAGTTCTTC. Translation gives CASSQEPGLAGVNEQFF.

The chain uses TRBV30 and TRBJ2-1, with D possibly TRBD2 on 6 matching bases. Germline V gene data show CDR1 as GTSNPN and CDR2 as SVGIG (reference sequence). CDR3 size: 14 residues. V was shortened by 2 bases and J by 6 bases, with 14 bases between the two germline ends. CDR3 in DNA: TGTGCCTGGAGTCTGGGGACTGATGTCAATGAGCAGTTCTTC. Protein sequence: CAWSLGTDVNEQFF.

The chain uses TRBV29-1 and TRBJ2-3; TRBD2 matches 11 bases. The V segment lost 8 bases and the J segment 4 bases; nucleotides outside the gene matches: 8. Germline-derived CDR1 and CDR2 are SQVTM and ANQGSEA. The CDR3 has 14 amino acids. The CDR3 region has the DNA TGCAGCTCACGTAGCGGGAGGGTAGCAGATACGCAGTATTTT. This gives the protein CSSRSGRVADTQYF.

J is TRBJ1-5 and V is TRBV19; D gene uncertain. Trimming stripped 6 bases from V and 4 bases from J, with 16 bases between. CDR1 LNHDA and CDR2 SQIVND come from the germline V gene (reference sequence). The CDR3 loop spans 15 amino acids. Here the CDR3 DNA reads TGTGCCAGTAGCCTGTCGTCCAGAAAAAATCAGCCCCAGCATTTT. It specifies CASSLSSRKNQPQHF.

The chain combines TRBV7-9 with TRBJ1-2, with 9 nucleotides matching TRBD1. Losses at the gene ends were 0 bases for V and 8 bases for J; bases not matched to a gene: 4. CDR3 length: 14 amino acids. Germline CDR1 SEHNR, CDR2 FQNEAQ (reference sequence). This chain's CDR3 is CASSLAGTGKGYTF. The CDR3 DNA is TGTGCCAGCAGCTTAGCCGGGACAGGGAAGGGCTACACCTTC. Full variable domain (outside the CDR3, taken from reference TRBV7-9 and TRBJ1-2): DTGVSQNPRHKITKRGQNVTFRCDPISEHNRLYWYRQTLGQGPEFLTYFQNEAQLEKSRLLSDRFSAERPKGSFSTLEIQRTEQGDSAMYLCASSLAGTGKGYTFGSGTRLTVV.

Here the CDR3 reads CASSLSGVGNTIYF. The CDR3 DNA reads as TGTGCCAGCAGTTTGTCGGGGGTCGGAAACACCATATATTTT. This chain links TRBV28 with TRBJ1-3; the D gene is possibly TRBD1 (5 bases). The germline CDR1 and CDR2 sequences are MDHEN and SYDVKM. The CDR3 length is 14 residues. Deletions cut 3 bases from V and 4 bases from J, with 10 bases between.

The genes are TRBV14 and TRBJ1-3, with D perhaps TRBD1 (6 bases). CDR3 length equals 14 residues. V shed 6 bases and J shed 4 bases, with 13 bases lying between them. Germline CDR1 and CDR2: SGHDN and FVKESK. The CDR3 loop reads CASRPSGTGNTIYF. The CDR3 DNA follows: TGTGCCAGCAGACCCTCTGGGACAGGAAACACCATATATTTT. The variable domain in full, with the rest retrieved from reference TRBV14 and TRBJ1-3, is EAGVTQFPSHSVIEKGQTVTLRCDPISGHDNLYWYRRVMGKEIKFLLHFVKESKQDESGMPNNRFLAERTGGTYSTLKVQPAELEDSGVYFCASRPSGTGNTIYFGEGSWLTVV.

This chain joins TRBV5-1 and TRBJ1-4; D is possibly TRBD1 (6 bases). Germline CDR1 is SGHRS and CDR2 is YFSETQ. The length of the CDR3 is 14 residues. V lost 3 bases to trimming and J lost 3 bases, with 9 bases between them. The CDR3 sequence is CASSSGQSNEKLFF. CDR3 DNA sequence: TGCGCCAGCAGCTCAGGACAGTCTAATGAAAAACTGTTTTTT.

V usage is TRBV6-1 and J usage is TRBJ1-1, with 8 bases fitting TRBD1. The length of the CDR3 is 11 residues. J lost 10 bases, V lost 3 bases, and 1 base had no gene match. In germline, CDR1 is MNHNS, CDR2 SASEGT. The CDR3 region is CASSDGQGAFF. The CDR3 nucleotides are TGTGCCAGCAGTGACGGACAGGGAGCTTTCTTT.

The rearrangement uses TRBV19 and TRBJ1-2; D remains ambiguous. V was clipped by 3 bases and J by 7 bases, with 15 bases between them. Germline lookup yields CDR1 LNHDA and CDR2 SQIVND (reference sequence). CDR3 length: 14 residues. The CDR3 DNA reads as TGTGCCAGTAGTATGAGCGTAGTAGGTGGTGGCTACACCTTC. This translates into CASSMSVVGGGYTF.

V usage is TRBV9 and J usage is TRBJ2-1; 9 nucleotides agree with TRBD2. CDR3 length: 15 residues. V lost 3 bases to trimming and J lost 4 bases; unmatched junction nucleotides: 5. Germline V gene data show CDR1 as SGDLS and CDR2 as YYNGEE. The CDR3 reads CASSELSGSYNEQFF. CDR3 DNA: TGTGCCAGCAGCGAACTTAGCGGGAGTTACAATGAGCAGTTCTTC.

V usage is TRBV9 and J usage is TRBJ2-2; the match to TRBD2 covers 10 bases. Germline-derived CDR1 and CDR2 are SGDLS and YYNGEE. V shed 0 bases and J 6 bases; nucleotides not matched to a gene: 5. The CDR3 totals 16 residues. CDR3 nucleotide sequence: TGTGCCAGCAGCGTAGATGGTAGCGGGGGGTCCGGGGAGCTGTTTTTT. Amino acids: CASSVDGSGGSGELFF.

The rearrangement joins TRBV30 to TRBJ2-2, with 7 bases lining up with TRBD2. V was pared by 3 bases and J by 3 bases, with 16 bases of the junction left unmatched. The CDR3 consists of 18 residues. Per the germline V gene, CDR1 is GTSNPN and CDR2 is SVGIG (reference sequence). The CDR3 protein is CAWRLPRGGRSYTGELFF. CDR3 DNA: TGTGCCTGGAGATTACCGAGGGGCGGGAGAAGTTACACCGGGGAGCTGTTTTTT.

This rearrangement joins TRBV27 to TRBJ1-3; no clear D gene. Germline CDR1 is MNHEY and CDR2 is SMNVEV (reference sequence). The CDR3 runs to 13 residues. Between the trimmed V and J ends, which lost 3 bases and 2 bases, there was a span of 5 bases. The CDR3 DNA is TGTGCCAGCAGTTTCGGGGCTGGAAACACCATATATTTT. It specifies CASSFGAGNTIYF.

This clone was counted a few times. This sequence joins TRBV6-6 and TRBJ2-5, with D possibly TRBD2 on 6 matching bases. Trimming pared 2 bases from V and 4 bases from J, leaving 14 bases between. The CDR3 contains 15 residues. Germline-derived CDR1 and CDR2 are MNHNY and SVGAGI (reference sequence). This CDR3 reads CASSYAGLLSETQYF. The CDR3 DNA is TGTGCCAGCAGTTACGCCGGACTATTATCAGAGACCCAGTACTTC.

This clone turned up a few times. The chain employs TRBV5-1 and TRBJ2-7; 14 nucleotides line up with TRBD2. There are 16 residues in the CDR3. CDR1 and CDR2 from the germline V gene are SGHRS and YFSETQ. With V trimmed by 0 bases and J by 6 bases, 5 bases remained unmatched. CDR3 sequence reads: CASSLGPGLAGVEQYF. For the CDR3, the DNA is TGCGCCAGCAGCTTGGGTCCGGGACTAGCGGGAGTCGAGCAGTACTTC. Drawing the rest from reference TRBV5-1 and TRBJ2-7, the complete variable domain is KAGVTQTPRYLIKTRGQQVTLSCSPISGHRSVSWYQQTPGQGLQFLFEYFSETQRNKGNFPGRFSGRQFSNSRSEMNVSTLELGDSALYLCASSLGPGLAGVEQYFGPGTRLTVT.

This chain links TRBV10-3 with TRBJ2-3; 11 bases fit TRBD2. Germline CDR1 ENHRY, CDR2 SYGVKD. Trimming cost V 6 bases and J 6 bases; bases outside gene matches: 5. This CDR3 has 14 amino acids. The CDR3 nucleotides are TGTGCCATCAGGGGACTAGCGGACTGGGATACGCAGTATTTT. Amino acid sequence: CAIRGLADWDTQYF.